The following is a TCR beta chain sequence with its context. The data originate from a study of blood T cells in healthy people across ages. Study as a whole: In model experiments, template switching was able to capture about one barcoded beta molecule for every two T cells that were present.

In each sample, at least 7 million PBMCs were isolated. Primers used in a second PCR of roughly 6 to 12 cycles were a sample-barcoded 5' primer and a J-beta primer mix. Every molecule of cDNA carried a tag from a template-switch adaptor with 12 random nucleotides. TCRdb independently ran MiXCR on the 5' RACE reads; one entry per CDR3 protein. The table lists about 1.6 million distinct CDR3 sequences, about 35% of them singletons. CDR1 is SEHNR, CDR2 FQNEAQ, per germline (reference sequence). V lost 5 bases, J lost 3 bases, and 12 bases stayed unmatched. There are 16 residues in the CDR3. This chain joins TRBV7-9 and TRBJ1-2, with TRBD1 matching 7 bases. The sequenced material came from blood. This TCR was sampled from a young woman in good health. Here the CDR3 DNA reads TGTGCCAGCAGCCCTTTACCCGGGACAGCATACTATGGCTACACCTTC. Its protein product is CASSPLPGTAYYGYTF.